Following are 10 T cell receptor beta chains from one sample sequenced in a study of cytotoxic CD8 clonotypes in ibrutinib-treated CLL. The assay was immunoSEQ multiplex PCR, and TCRdb's table has in-frame clones only and misses some. Of over 200,000 clones in the sample, more than 65% were seen once. Specimen: PBMCs, collected after 12 months of ibrutinib treatment. Source of these receptors: a human donor with chronic lymphocytic leukemia.

The J gene is TRBJ2-3, the V gene TRBV4-2; D is perhaps TRBD2 (5 bases). The V gene lost 6 bases and the J gene lost 7 bases, with 11 bases spanning the gap. Germline lookup yields CDR1 LGHNA and CDR2 YNFKEQ. This CDR3 comprises 12 residues. In DNA form, the CDR3 reads TGTGCCAGCAGGTCTCTAGCTAATACGCAGTATTTT. This codes for CASRSLANTQYF.

CDR3 in DNA: TGTGCCAGCAGCTTCGGACAGGCCGTCATTTACAATGAGCAGTTCTTC. Residues: CASSFGQAVIYNEQFF. This chain uses TRBV7-2 with TRBJ2-1; 7 bases align to TRBD1. Germline CDR1 and CDR2: SGHTA and FQGNSA. V gave up 3 bases and J gave up 4 bases; unmatched junction bases: 9. The CDR3 length is 16 residues. The whole variable domain, filled in from reference TRBV7-2 and TRBJ2-1, reads GAGVSQSPSNKVTEKGKDVELRCDPISGHTALYWYRQSLGQGLEFLIYFQGNSAPDKSGLPSDRFSAERTGGSVSTLTIQRTQQEDSAVYLCASSFGQAVIYNEQFFGPGTRLTVL.

The chain recombines TRBV5-1 with TRBJ1-4; a weak D match, TRBD1 (5 bases). The CDR3 runs 18 residues. V lost 1 base to trimming and J lost 0 bases, with 16 bases between them. Germline loops: CDR1 SGHRS, CDR2 YFSETQ. CDR3 residues: CASSLFPGTAATNEKLFF. The DNA for the CDR3 is TGCGCCAGCAGCTTGTTCCCGGGGACGGCGGCAACTAATGAAAAACTGTTTTTT.

The J gene is TRBJ1-2, the V gene TRBV19, with D maybe TRBD1 (6 bases). Trimming removed 7 bases from V and 6 bases from J, with 15 bases in between. The CDR3 runs to 13 residues. CDR1 is LNHDA, CDR2 SQIVND, per germline (reference sequence). The CDR3 loop reads CASTPRGLDGYTF. The CDR3 DNA reads TGTGCCAGTACCCCGAGGGGGTTGGATGGCTACACCTTC.

The chain carries TRBV6-6 and TRBJ2-5; the D gene is possibly TRBD1 (5 bases). The CDR3 runs to 15 residues. V was trimmed by 0 bases and J by 5 bases, leaving 13 bases between them. CDR1 and CDR2 from the germline V gene are MNHNY and SVGAGI (reference sequence). CDR3 bases: TGTGCCAGCAGTTACTCCCCACAATCAGGGGAGACCCAGTACTTC. Encoded protein: CASSYSPQSGETQYF.

The chain is built from TRBV30 and TRBJ2-1; 9 bases line up with TRBD2. V gave up 2 bases and J gave up 0 bases; unmatched junction bases: 8. Germline V CDR1 and CDR2: GTSNPN, SVGIG (reference sequence). The CDR3 sequence is 17 residues long. The CDR3 DNA reads as TGTGCCTGGAGTAGACTAGCGGACCTTAGCTCCTACAATGAGCAGTTCTTC. The encoded protein is CAWSRLADLSSYNEQFF. The whole variable domain, remainder taken from reference TRBV30 and TRBJ2-1, is SQTIHQWPATLVQPVGSPLSLECTVEGTSNPNLYWYRQAAGRGLQLLFYSVGIGQISSEVPQNLSASRPQDRQFILSSKKLLLSDSGFYLCAWSRLADLSSYNEQFFGPGTRLTVL.

The chain combines TRBV7-8 with TRBJ2-7, with 9 nucleotides matching TRBD2. Germline CDR1 and CDR2: SGHVS and FQNEAQ. Trimming removed 4 bases from V and 4 bases from J; junction bases left unmatched: 8. This CDR3 is 15 amino acids long. CDR3 in DNA: TGTGCCAGCAGCTCCAGACTAGCGGAGAGGTACGAGCAGTACTTC. Protein product: CASSSRLAERYEQYF.

The rearrangement links TRBV5-6 to TRBJ1-1; no firm D call. The CDR3 consists of 12 residues. From germline, CDR1 is SGHDT and CDR2 YYEEEE. The V and J ends lost 2 bases and 0 bases respectively, with 2 bases between them. The CDR3 here is CASSFMNTEAFF. The CDR3 nucleotides are TGTGCCAGCAGCTTTATGAACACTGAAGCTTTCTTT.

The chain joins TRBV7-3 to TRBJ2-5; possible D gene TRBD2, 6 bases. Per the germline V gene, CDR1 is SGHTA and CDR2 is FQGTGA. The length of the CDR3 is 13 residues. V was trimmed by 0 bases and J by 7 bases, leaving 9 bases between them. The CDR3 DNA follows: TGTGCCAGCAGCTTAACAGTGGGGGGGACCCAGTACTTC. This sequence encodes CASSLTVGGTQYF.

This chain connects TRBV6-5 to TRBJ1-1; 7 positions match TRBD1. The junction had 5 bases not matched to a gene; V was cut back by 6 bases and J by 1 base. The CDR3 covers 14 residues. Per the germline V gene, CDR1 is MNHEY and CDR2 is SVGAGI. The CDR3 sequence is CASRTGFGNTEAFF. For the CDR3, the DNA is TGTGCCAGCAGGACAGGGTTCGGGAACACTGAAGCTTTCTTT.